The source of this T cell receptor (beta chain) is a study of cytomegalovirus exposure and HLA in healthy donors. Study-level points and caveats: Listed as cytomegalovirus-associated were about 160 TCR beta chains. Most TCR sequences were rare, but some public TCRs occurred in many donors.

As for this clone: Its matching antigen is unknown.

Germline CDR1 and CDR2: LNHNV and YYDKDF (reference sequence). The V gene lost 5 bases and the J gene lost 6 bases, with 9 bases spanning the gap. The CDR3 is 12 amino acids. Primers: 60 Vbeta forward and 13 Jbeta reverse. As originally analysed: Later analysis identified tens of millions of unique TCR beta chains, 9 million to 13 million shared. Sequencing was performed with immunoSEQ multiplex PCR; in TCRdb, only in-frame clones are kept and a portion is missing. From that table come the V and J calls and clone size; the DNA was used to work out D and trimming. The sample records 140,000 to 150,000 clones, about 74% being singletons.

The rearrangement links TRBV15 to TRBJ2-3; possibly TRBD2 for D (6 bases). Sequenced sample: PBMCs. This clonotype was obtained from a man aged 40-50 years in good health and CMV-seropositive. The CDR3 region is CATSDRGDTQYF. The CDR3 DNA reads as TGTGCCACCAGCGATCGGGGGGATACGCAGTATTTT.